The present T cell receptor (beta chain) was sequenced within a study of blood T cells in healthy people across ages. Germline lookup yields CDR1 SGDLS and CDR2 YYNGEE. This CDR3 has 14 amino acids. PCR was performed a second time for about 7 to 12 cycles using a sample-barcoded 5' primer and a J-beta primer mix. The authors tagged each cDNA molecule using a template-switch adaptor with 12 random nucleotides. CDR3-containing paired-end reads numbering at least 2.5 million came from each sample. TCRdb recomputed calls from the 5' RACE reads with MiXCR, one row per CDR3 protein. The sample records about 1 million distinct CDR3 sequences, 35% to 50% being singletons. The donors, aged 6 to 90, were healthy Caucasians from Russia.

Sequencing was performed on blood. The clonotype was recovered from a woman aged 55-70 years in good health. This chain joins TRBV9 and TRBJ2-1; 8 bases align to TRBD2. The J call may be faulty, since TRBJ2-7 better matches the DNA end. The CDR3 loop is CASSASGSYNEQYF. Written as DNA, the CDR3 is TGTGCCAGCAGCGCTAGCGGGTCCTACAATGAGCAGTACTTC.